Following are 10 T cell receptor beta chains from one sample sequenced in a study of blood T cell repertoires in COVID-19. Libraries were prepared by immunoSEQ multiplex PCR; TCRdb keeps only in-frame clonotypes and omits some of them. Of 75,000 to 80,000 clones listed, about 88% are singletons. Sequencing was performed on peripheral blood. These receptors were taken from a human donor in a cohort sampled during active COVID-19.

V usage is TRBV6-4 and J usage is TRBJ2-1; weak D call: TRBD2 (6 bases). The germline V and J ends were trimmed by 8 bases and 1 base, with 15 bases remaining between them. Per the germline V gene, CDR1 is MRHNA and CDR2 is SNTAGT. The CDR3 has 15 residues. CDR3 sequence: CASRDWRISYNEQFF. The CDR3 nucleotides are TGTGCCAGCCGGGACTGGAGAATTTCCTACAATGAGCAGTTCTTC.

The gene calls are TRBV9 and TRBJ2-1, with 7 nucleotides matching TRBD1. Losses at the gene ends were 3 bases for V and 7 bases for J; bases not matched to a gene: 10. Germline loops: CDR1 SGDLS, CDR2 YYNGEE. The CDR3 is made up of 15 amino acids. The CDR3 protein is CASSAAGTAFNEQFF. The CDR3 coding sequence is TGTGCCAGCAGCGCTGCCGGGACAGCATTTAATGAGCAGTTCTTC.

The V gene is TRBV24-1, the J gene TRBJ2-1; D unresolved. The CDR3 totals 14 residues. Germline CDR1 is KGHDR and CDR2 is SFDVKD. The V gene lost 2 bases and the J gene lost 5 bases, with 9 bases spanning the gap. The CDR3 is CATSDSDWDNEQFF. CDR3 nucleotides: TGTGCCACCAGTGATTCAGACTGGGACAATGAGCAGTTCTTC.

V gene TRBV2 combines with J gene TRBJ1-2, with a possible D match to TRBD1 (6 bases). Germline CDR1 reads SNHLY; CDR2 reads FYNNEI. Trimming removed 1 base from V and 7 bases from J, with 22 bases in between. The CDR3 has 17 residues. Here the CDR3 DNA reads TGTGCCAGCAGTGAAGTGGAACGGGCAGGGGACATTGGTGGCTACACCTTC. Amino acid sequence: CASSEVERAGDIGGYTF.

The rearrangement links TRBV5-1 to TRBJ2-2; 14 nucleotides line up with TRBD2. CDR1 and CDR2 (germline): SGHRS, YFSETQ. The CDR3 consists of 16 residues. Losses at the gene ends were 4 bases for V and 4 bases for J; bases not matched to a gene: 3. CDR3 DNA sequence: TGCGCCAGCAGCATAGGACTAGCGGGGGGCACCGGGGAGCTGTTTTTT. Its translation: CASSIGLAGGTGELFF.

The gene calls are TRBV2 and TRBJ1-5, with a tentative D call TRBD1 (5 bases). This CDR3 is 15 amino acids long. Looked up from germline, CDR1 is SNHLY and CDR2 is FYNNEI. Trimming took off 4 bases at V and 7 bases at J, with 17 bases between the two ends. CDR3 coding DNA: TGTGCCAGCAGTGGTGGGGTGGGGCTGAACCAGCCCCAGCATTTT. It translates to CASSGGVGLNQPQHF.

With regard to this clone: Other DNA sequences from this sample encode an identical CDR3 as well. The chain is built from TRBV19 and TRBJ2-7; 8 nucleotides line up with TRBD1. Unmatched junction bases numbered 2, after V lost 4 bases and J lost 3 bases. The CDR3 consists of 13 residues. Looked up from germline, CDR1 is LNHDA and CDR2 is SQIVND (reference sequence). The CDR3 DNA reads as TGTGCCAGTAGTACCGGACAGGGCTACGAGCAGTACTTC. Its protein is CASSTGQGYEQYF.

The CDR3 DNA reads as TGCAGCGTTGAAGATCCCCGCGGGCAGTCCTACGAGCAGTACTTC. Translated, it gives CSVEDPRGQSYEQYF. J is TRBJ2-7 and V is TRBV29-1; the D gene is possibly TRBD2 (5 bases). This CDR3 spans 15 amino acids. V gave up 0 bases and J gave up 1 base, with 13 bases separating them. Looked up from germline, CDR1 is SQVTM and CDR2 is ANQGSEA.

This clone was seen once. The chain couples TRBV2 to TRBJ1-2; D unclear. The V gene's germline CDR1 is SNHLY and CDR2 FYNNEI. The CDR3 has 14 residues. The V end lost 3 bases, the J end lost 4 bases, and 12 bases lay between the germline ends. DNA for the CDR3: TGTGCCAGCAGTGAGGCCGGCGGGCGCTATGGCTACACCTTC. Amino acids: CASSEAGGRYGYTF.

This clone was counted once. V gene TRBV2 combines with J gene TRBJ2-7; the match to TRBD2 covers 12 bases. Germline-derived CDR1 and CDR2 are SNHLY and FYNNEI. Trimming took 4 bases from V and 3 from J; bases not matched to a gene: 4. CDR3 length equals 15 residues. The CDR3 sequence: CASSVTSGGHYEQYF. For the CDR3, the DNA is TGTGCCAGCAGTGTGACTAGCGGGGGCCACTACGAGCAGTACTTC.